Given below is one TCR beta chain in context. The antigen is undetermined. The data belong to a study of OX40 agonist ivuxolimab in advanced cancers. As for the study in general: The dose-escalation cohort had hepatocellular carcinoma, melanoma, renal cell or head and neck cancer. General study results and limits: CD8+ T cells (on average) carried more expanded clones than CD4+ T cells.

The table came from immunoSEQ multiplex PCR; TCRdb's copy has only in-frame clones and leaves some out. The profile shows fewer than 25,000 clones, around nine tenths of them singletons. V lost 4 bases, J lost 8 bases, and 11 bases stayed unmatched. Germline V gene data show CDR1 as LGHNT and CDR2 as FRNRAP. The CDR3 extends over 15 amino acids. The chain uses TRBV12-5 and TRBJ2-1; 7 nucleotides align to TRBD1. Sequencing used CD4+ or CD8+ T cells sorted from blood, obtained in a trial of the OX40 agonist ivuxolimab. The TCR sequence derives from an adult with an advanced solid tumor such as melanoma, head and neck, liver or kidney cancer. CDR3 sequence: CASGSPGQLSDEQFF. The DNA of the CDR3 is TGTGCTAGTGGTTCACCGGGACAGCTGAGCGATGAGCAGTTCTTC. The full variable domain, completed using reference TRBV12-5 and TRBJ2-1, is DARVTQTPRHKVTEMGQEVTMRCQPILGHNTVFWYRQTMMQGLELLAYFRNRAPLDDSGMPKDRFSAEMPDATLATLKIQPSEPRDSAVYFCASGSPGQLSDEQFFGPGTRLTVL.